This T cell receptor beta chain came from a study of T cells in Graves' hyperthyroidism and ophthalmopathy. Study summary: Peripheral blood was collected at initial diagnosis, before any treatment.

Extraction of PBMCs used approximately 10 ml of fresh peripheral blood. In germline, CDR1 is MNHEY, CDR2 SMNVEV (reference sequence). The germline V and J ends were trimmed by 0 bases and 3 bases, with 12 bases remaining between them. The CDR3 runs to 16 residues. The CDR3 regions of TCR beta were amplified from RNA transcripts. A set of HTBI primers served as the primers for a first-round RT-PCR of the TCR CDR3. TCRdb recomputed calls from the multiplex PCR reads with MiXCR, one row per CDR3 protein. The table lists under 350,000 distinct CDR3 sequences, roughly 15% of them singletons. This TCR was sampled from a woman aged 40 to 55 with Graves' ophthalmopathy. The sequenced sample was blood. The chain uses TRBV27 and TRBJ2-1, with D possibly being TRBD2 (6 bases). The CDR3 nucleotides are TGTGCCAGCAGTTTATCCGGGACTTGGAGCTACAATGAGCAGTTCTTC. It translates to CASSLSGTWSYNEQFF.